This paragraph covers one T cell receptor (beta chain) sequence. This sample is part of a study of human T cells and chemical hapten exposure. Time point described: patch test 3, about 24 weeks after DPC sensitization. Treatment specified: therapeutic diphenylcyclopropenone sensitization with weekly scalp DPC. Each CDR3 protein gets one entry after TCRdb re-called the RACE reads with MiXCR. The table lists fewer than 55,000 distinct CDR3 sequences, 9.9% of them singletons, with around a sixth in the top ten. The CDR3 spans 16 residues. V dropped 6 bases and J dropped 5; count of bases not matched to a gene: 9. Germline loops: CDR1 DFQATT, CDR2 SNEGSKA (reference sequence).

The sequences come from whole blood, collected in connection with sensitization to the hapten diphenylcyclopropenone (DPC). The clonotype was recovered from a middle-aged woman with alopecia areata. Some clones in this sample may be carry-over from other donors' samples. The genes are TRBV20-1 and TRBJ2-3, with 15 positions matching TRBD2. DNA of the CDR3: TGCAGTGCCGAAGGACTAGCGGGGGGGCCCGGAGATACGCAGTATTTT. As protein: CSAEGLAGGPGDTQYF.